This paragraph reports one T cell receptor (beta chain). V lost 0 bases and J 6 bases, leaving 13 bases between the germline ends. Per germline, CDR1 SGHRS and CDR2 YFSETQ. The CDR3 is 15 residues long. These data come from a study of OX40 agonist ivuxolimab in advanced cancers. Sequencing was performed with immunoSEQ multiplex PCR; in TCRdb, only in-frame clones are kept and a portion is missing. The sample contains just under 65,000 clones, 80% to 90% of which appear only once. Material: CD4+ or CD8+ T cells sorted from blood, obtained in a trial of the OX40 agonist ivuxolimab. The V gene is TRBV5-1, the J gene TRBJ1-5; D might be TRBD1 (5 bases). This TCR came from an adult with an advanced solid tumor such as melanoma, head and neck, liver or kidney cancer. CDR3 coding DNA: TGCGCCAGCAGCTTGGCCGGGCAGGGTGGTCAGCCCCAGCATTTT. Its translation is CASSLAGQGGQPQHF.